This T cell receptor beta chain was observed in a study of blood T cell repertoires in COVID-19. Study as a whole: Researchers got acute and convalescent COVID-19 samples from the United States, Italy and Spain.

Method: immunoSEQ multiplex PCR; TCRdb's copy keeps in-frame clones and lacks some. The top ten hold 1.4% of the sample, which has 400,000 to 500,000 clones, about 88% seen once. V dropped 5 bases and J dropped 0 bases, with 16 bases sitting between them. The CDR3 has 16 amino acids. Germline values: CDR1 MDHEN, CDR2 SYDVKM. The chain links TRBV28 to TRBJ1-2; D is possibly TRBD1 (6 bases). Input material: PBMCs or T cells enriched from blood (not recorded which). The TCR was taken from a woman aged 18-35 years who had been exposed to COVID-19. CDR3 in amino acids: CASSHLWTEANYGYTF. CDR3 DNA: TGTGCCAGCAGTCACCTTTGGACAGAAGCTAACTATGGCTACACCTTC.